The rows below give T cell receptor beta chains drawn from one sample of a study of Graves' ophthalmopathy and Graves' hyperthyroidism. TCRdb fed the multiplex PCR reads into MiXCR, producing one record per CDR3 protein. The table has around 670,000 distinct CDR3 sequences, approximately 40% seen once; the top ten hold 44%. Input material: peripheral blood. The receptors come from an adult man with Graves' ophthalmopathy. CDR3s include the opening cysteine and the closing phenylalanine or tryptophan. A D gene is named only where the DNA matches it firmly. Size is omitted from some rows. Given values are once, few, many or a class for expanded clones.

CDR3aa	CDR3nt	d_gene	v_gene	j_gene	abundance
CASRDRGAFF	TGTGCCAGCAGAGACAGAGGAGCTTTCTTT	-	TRBV11-1	TRBJ1-1	-
CASSQASWRSGQETQYF	TGTGCCAGCAGCCAAGCATCCTGGCGGTCGGGCCAGGAGACCCAGTACTTC	-	TRBV5-1	TRBJ2-5	-
CASSPLAGVDYEQYF	TGCGCCAGCAGCCCCCTAGCGGGAGTGGATTACGAGCAGTACTTC	TRBD2	TRBV5-1	TRBJ2-7	-
CASSLVWVVNEKLFF	TGTGCCAGCAGCTTAGTTTGGGTGGTGAATGAAAAACTGTTTTTT	-	TRBV7-2	TRBJ1-4	-
CSARDGNWGHYSNQPQHF	TGCAGTGCTAGAGATGGTAATTGGGGACATTATAGCAATCAGCCCCAGCATTTT	-	TRBV20-1	TRBJ1-5	few
CASSPNGPKTITGELFF	TGTGCCAGCAGCCCGAATGGGCCAAAAACCATCACCGGGGAGCTGTTTTTT	-	TRBV5-4	TRBJ2-2	few
CASSELGQATGGYTF	TGTGCCAGCAGTGAATTGGGACAGGCAACGGGGGGCTACACCTTC	TRBD1	TRBV6-1	TRBJ1-2	-
CSARPFGGARNQPQHF	TGCAGTGCCAGACCGTTTGGAGGGGCTCGGAATCAGCCCCAGCATTTT	-	TRBV20-1	TRBJ1-5	-
CSGLDRGKETQYF	TGCAGCGGCCTGGACAGGGGAAAAGAGACCCAGTACTTC	TRBD1	TRBV29-1	TRBJ2-5	-
CSGSTGVGEAFF	TGCAGCGGCTCAACAGGGGTAGGTGAAGCTTTCTTT	TRBD1	TRBV29-1	TRBJ1-1	many
CASSTTSTLYEQYF	TGTGCCAGCAGCACTACATCGACCCTCTACGAGCAGTACTTC	-	TRBV7-2	TRBJ2-7	few
CASSATEGVPGDYGYTF	TGTGCCAGCAGCGCCACGGAGGGAGTACCAGGAGACTATGGCTACACCTTC	-	TRBV6-6	TRBJ1-2	many
CSVEVRDSGNTIYF	TGCAGCGTTGAAGTCCGGGACTCTGGAAACACCATATATTTT	-	TRBV29-1	TRBJ1-3	-
CASSLLVGGLETQYF	TGTGCCAGCAGCTTATTAGTGGGGGGGCTGGAGACCCAGTACTTC	-	TRBV7-8	TRBJ2-5	many
CATSRGQDNQPQHF	TGTGCCACCAGCAGGGGACAGGACAATCAGCCCCAGCATTTT	TRBD1	TRBV15	TRBJ1-5	-
CASSLVLAGVVTQYF	TGTGCCAGCAGCTTAGTTTTAGCGGGAGTGGTGACCCAGTACTTC	TRBD2	TRBV7-9	TRBJ2-5	few
CASSEQGGGQPQHF	TGTGCCAGCAGTGAACAGGGCGGGGGTCAGCCCCAGCATTTT	-	TRBV24-1	TRBJ1-5	-
CASSFRTGRNQETQYF	TGTGCCAGCAGCTTCCGGACAGGGCGTAACCAAGAGACCCAGTACTTC	TRBD1	TRBV7-9	TRBJ2-5	few
CASSLPTGQNYGYTF	TGTGCCAGCAGTTTGCCAACCGGGCAAAACTATGGCTACACCTTC	-	TRBV25-1	TRBJ1-2	-
CSAKTPNTEAFF	TGCAGTGCTAAAACCCCGAACACTGAAGCTTTCTTT	-	TRBV20-1	TRBJ1-1	many
CATSRDLGAGSYGYTF	TGTGCCACCAGCAGAGATCTGGGGGCAGGCTCCTATGGCTACACCTTC	-	TRBV15	TRBJ1-2	-
CASSYSRGTGELFF	TGTGCCAGCAGTTACTCGCGGGGCACCGGGGAGCTGTTTTTT	-	TRBV25-1	TRBJ2-2	many
CASSYLQGANQPQHF	TGTGCCAGCAGTTACCTACAGGGGGCGAATCAGCCCCAGCATTTT	TRBD1	TRBV6-6	TRBJ1-5	many
CASTQTTGQGYNEQFF	TGTGCCAGCACCCAAACAACGGGACAGGGCTACAATGAGCAGTTCTTC	TRBD1	TRBV7-6	TRBJ2-1	-
CASSPRYSGNTEAFF	TGTGCCAGCAGCCCGAGGTACTCTGGGAACACTGAAGCTTTCTTT	-	TRBV7-9	TRBJ1-1	-
CASSLYPGQGSGYTF	TGTGCCAGCAGCCTATATCCGGGACAGGGTTCTGGCTACACCTTC	TRBD1	TRBV2	TRBJ1-2	few
CATNLFGESGYTF	TGTGCCACCAACTTGTTCGGTGAGAGCGGCTACACCTTC	-	TRBV10-3	TRBJ1-2	-
CASSSEPEDGFNQPQHF	TGTGCCAGCAGCTCCGAACCAGAGGACGGGTTTAATCAGCCCCAGCATTTT	-	TRBV7-6	TRBJ1-5	-
CASSPGTGPHQPQHF	TGTGCCAGTAGTCCAGGGACAGGCCCCCATCAGCCCCAGCATTTT	TRBD1	TRBV19	TRBJ1-5	many
CASSLALGLAGGYEQYF	TGTGCCAGCAGTTTAGCGCTAGGACTAGCGGGAGGCTACGAGCAGTACTTC	TRBD2	TRBV12-3/TRBV12-4	TRBJ2-7	-
CATGHANTGELFF	TGTGCCACTGGACACGCGAACACCGGGGAGCTGTTTTTT	-	TRBV7-8	TRBJ2-2	few
CASRIRDLPTYEQYF	TGTGCCAGTAGGATCAGGGACCTCCCGACCTACGAGCAGTACTTC	-	TRBV19	TRBJ2-7	few
CASSFTENQPQHF	TGTGCCAGCAGCTTTACAGAAAATCAGCCCCAGCATTTT	-	TRBV7-9	TRBJ1-5	many
CASSFQGTSGLYYEQYF	TGTGCCAGCAGCTTTCAAGGGACTAGCGGCCTTTACTACGAGCAGTACTTC	TRBD2	TRBV7-2	TRBJ2-7	few
CASSLEGFGGRTDTQYF	TGTGCCAGCAGCTTAGAGGGGTTCGGGGGCCGCACAGATACGCAGTATTTT	-	TRBV7-2	TRBJ2-3	-
CSVGRQGGVGVTYEQYF	TGCAGCGTTGGAAGACAGGGCGGAGTGGGAGTAACCTACGAGCAGTACTTC	TRBD1	TRBV29-1	TRBJ2-7	many
CASFKGVQIYGYTF	TGTGCCAGCTTCAAGGGCGTACAAATTTATGGCTACACCTTC	-	TRBV6-6	TRBJ1-2	-
CATSRAGDSQLNTEAFF	TGTGCCACCAGCAGAGCAGGGGACAGCCAGTTGAACACTGAAGCTTTCTTT	TRBD1	TRBV15	TRBJ1-1	-
CASSLGGLSGYTF	TGTGCCAGCAGTTTAGGAGGGCTAAGTGGCTACACCTTC	-	TRBV28	TRBJ1-2	-
CASSSHLNTGELFF	TGTGCCAGTAGTAGCCACCTGAACACCGGGGAGCTGTTTTTT	-	TRBV19	TRBJ2-2	few
CANENTGELFF	TGTGCCAACGAAAACACCGGGGAGCTGTTTTTT	-	TRBV25-1	TRBJ2-2	-
CASSLVLGTSGAGELFF	TGCGCCAGCAGCTTGGTCTTAGGGACTAGCGGGGCCGGGGAGCTGTTTTTT	TRBD2	TRBV25-1	TRBJ2-2	-
CASRTGSRGGYTF	TGTGCCAGTAGAACAGGGTCGAGAGGCGGCTACACCTTC	-	TRBV19	TRBJ1-2	many
CAIRAWGGADYGYTF	TGTGCCATCCGGGCTTGGGGGGGCGCTGATTATGGCTACACCTTC	-	TRBV7-8	TRBJ1-2	many
CASNRGGGAYTPLHF	TGTGCCAGCAATCGTGGGGGGGGGGCCTATACACCCCTCCACTTT	-	TRBV12-3/TRBV12-4	TRBJ1-6	-
CASNDITGLIETQYF	TGCGCCAGCAACGATATAACAGGGTTGATTGAGACCCAGTACTTC	-	TRBV5-1	TRBJ2-5	-
CASSWSGLSSGNTIYF	TGTGCCAGCAGCTGGTCGGGGCTTAGCTCTGGAAACACCATATATTTT	-	TRBV7-9	TRBJ1-3	-
CSASGGAGTEAFF	TGCAGCGCCTCAGGGGGGGCAGGCACTGAAGCTTTCTTT	TRBD1	TRBV29-1	TRBJ1-1	few
CASRQGAYEQYF	TGTGCCAGTCGACAGGGGGCTTACGAGCAGTACTTC	TRBD1	TRBV2	TRBJ2-7	many
CSGSLYEQYF	TGCAGCGGGAGTCTCTACGAGCAGTACTTC	-	TRBV29-1	TRBJ2-7	-
CASRQGVGSPLHF	TGCGCCAGTAGACAGGGGGTTGGTTCACCCCTCCACTTT	TRBD1	TRBV5-1	TRBJ1-6	-
CASSPRTGSLHF	TGTGCCAGCAGTCCCCGGACAGGCTCCCTCCACTTT	TRBD1	TRBV10-3	TRBJ1-6	-
CASSPDSRRSTGELFF	TGTGCCAGCAGCCCTGACAGCCGGAGGTCCACCGGGGAGCTGTTTTTT	-	TRBV14	TRBJ2-2	-
CASSEARLVEQYF	TGTGCCAGCAGTGAAGCGCGCCTGGTTGAGCAGTACTTC	-	TRBV10-3	TRBJ2-7	many